The clone carrying this T cell receptor (beta chain) was counted a few times. Its antigen is undetermined. V lost 3 bases to trimming and J lost 0 bases; unmatched junction nucleotides: 12. Germline CDR1 and CDR2: SGHRS and YFSETQ. The CDR3 covers 18 residues. The data derive from a study of identical twins. General study results and limits: Findings depended on cross-sectional statistics rather than tracking the same donors.

TCRdb independently ran MiXCR on the 5' RACE reads; one entry per CDR3 protein. The profile shows around 650,000 distinct CDR3 sequences, 7% to 7.5% of them singletons. Another study also made use of these data, one on yellow fever vaccine responses in identical twins. That source reports: Each twin's T cell response to the vaccine was reported to look partly convergent and partly personalized.

Sequencing was performed on PBMCs. The rearrangement uses TRBV5-1 and TRBJ2-3, with TRBD1 matching 8 bases. The sequence derives from a woman aged 18 to 35 in good health. The CDR3 spells CASSSLDFGQGSTDTQYF. The CDR3 coding sequence is TGCGCCAGCAGCTCTTTAGACTTCGGACAGGGTAGCACAGATACGCAGTATTTT.